This T cell receptor (beta chain) was sequenced for a study of beta chain features in type 1 diabetes. Study findings and constraints: The study found moderately but significantly shorter TCRB CDR3s in all four CD4+ subsets of Type 1 diabetes patients. Lower insertion and higher deletion counts appeared at VDJ junctions in type 1 diabetes patients.

Each of the sorted populations had a purity greater than 95%. Isolated RNA was reverse transcribed in full, so expressed TCRB transcripts were sequenced. Sequencing used immunoSEQ multiplex PCR; TCRdb keeps in-frame clones, though not all of them. The sample yields fewer than 450,000 clones, about 14% seen once. On this clone itself: Its matching antigen is unknown.

Germline V gene lookup returns CDR1 MNHNY and CDR2 SVGAGI (reference sequence). V gave up 0 bases and J gave up 4 bases; unmatched junction bases: 5. This CDR3 contains 15 residues. Specimen: naive CD4+ T cells from blood. This chain uses TRBV6-6 with TRBJ2-7; TRBD1 agrees at 8 bases. The sequence was collected from a woman aged 18-35 years with type 1 diabetes. CDR3 loop: CASSYSDRALYEQYF. CDR3 nucleotides: TGTGCCAGCAGTTACTCGGACAGGGCCCTTTACGAGCAGTACTTC.